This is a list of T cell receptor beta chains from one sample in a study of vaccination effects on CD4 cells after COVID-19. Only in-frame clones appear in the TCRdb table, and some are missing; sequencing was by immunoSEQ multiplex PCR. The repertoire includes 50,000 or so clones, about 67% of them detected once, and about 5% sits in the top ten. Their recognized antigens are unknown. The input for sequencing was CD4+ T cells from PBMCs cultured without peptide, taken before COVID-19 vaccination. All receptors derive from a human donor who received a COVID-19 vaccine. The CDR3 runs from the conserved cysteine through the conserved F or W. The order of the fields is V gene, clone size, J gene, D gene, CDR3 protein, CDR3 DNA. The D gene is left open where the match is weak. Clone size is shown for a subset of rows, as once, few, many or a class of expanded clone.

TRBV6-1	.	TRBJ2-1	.	CASSEHGATAYNEQFF	TGTGCCAGCAGTGAACACGGGGCTACAGCCTACAATGAGCAGTTCTTC
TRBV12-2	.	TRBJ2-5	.	CASRLKDREETQYF	TGTGCAAGTCGCTTAAAGGACAGGGAAGAGACCCAGTACTTC
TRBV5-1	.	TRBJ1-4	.	CASSLPGATNEKLFF	TGCGCCAGCAGCTTGCCAGGAGCAACTAATGAAAAACTGTTTTTT
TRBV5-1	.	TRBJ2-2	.	CASSPGTPNTGELFF	TGCGCCAGCAGCCCCGGGACACCGAACACCGGGGAGCTGTTTTTT
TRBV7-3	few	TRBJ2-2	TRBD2	CASGPGTSGTGELFF	TGTGCCAGCGGACCCGGGACTAGCGGGACCGGGGAGCTGTTTTTT
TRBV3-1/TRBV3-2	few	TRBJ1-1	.	CASSHRQNTEAFF	TGTGCCAGCAGCCATCGGCAGAACACTGAAGCTTTCTTT
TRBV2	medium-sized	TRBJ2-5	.	CASSLDYGTQYF	TGTGCCAGCAGTCTAGATTATGGGACCCAGTACTTC
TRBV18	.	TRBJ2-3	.	CASSPTVSDTQYF	TGTGCCAGCTCACCAACGGTTTCGGATACGCAGTATTTT
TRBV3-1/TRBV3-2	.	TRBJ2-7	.	CASSHEGENRYEQYF	TGTGCCAGCAGCCATGAGGGGGAGAACCGCTACGAGCAGTACTTC
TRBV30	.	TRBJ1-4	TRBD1	CAWSVQGGNEKLFF	TGTGCCTGGAGTGTCCAGGGGGGGAATGAAAAACTGTTTTTT
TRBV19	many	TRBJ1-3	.	CASTPLAATGNTIYF	TGTGCCAGTACCCCTTTAGCGGCGACTGGAAACACCATATATTTT
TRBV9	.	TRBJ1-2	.	CASSVGEGRYGYTF	TGTGCCAGCAGCGTAGGGGAAGGGAGGTATGGCTACACCTTC
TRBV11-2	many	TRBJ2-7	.	CASSLYSGLFSEQYF	TGTGCCAGCAGCTTGTACTCCGGTTTGTTTAGCGAGCAGTACTTC
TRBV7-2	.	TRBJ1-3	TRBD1	CASSLGQVNAGNTIYF	TGTGCCAGCAGCCTCGGACAGGTCAACGCTGGAAACACCATATATTTT
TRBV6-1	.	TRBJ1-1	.	CASSELYGLNTEAFF	TGTGCCAGCAGTGAATTGTATGGCTTGAACACTGAAGCTTTCTTT
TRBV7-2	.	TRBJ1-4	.	CASARSKDEKLFF	TGTGCCAGCGCTCGGAGCAAAGATGAAAAACTGTTTTTT
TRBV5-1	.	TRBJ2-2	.	CASSPATTNTGELFF	TGCGCCAGCAGCCCGGCGACTACGAACACCGGGGAGCTGTTTTTT
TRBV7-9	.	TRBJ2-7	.	CASSLSSSSYEQYF	TGTGCCAGCAGCTTATCCTCCAGCTCCTACGAGCAGTACTTC
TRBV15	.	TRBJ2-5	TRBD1	CATSIRGPQETQYF	TGTGCCACCAGTATCAGGGGGCCTCAAGAGACCCAGTACTTC
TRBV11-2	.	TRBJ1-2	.	CASSLERSSGYTF	TGTGCCAGCAGCTTAGAAAGGTCTAGTGGCTACACCTTC
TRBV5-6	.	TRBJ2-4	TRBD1	CASSGQGLENIQYF	TGTGCCAGCAGCGGACAGGGTCTGGAAAACATTCAGTACTTC
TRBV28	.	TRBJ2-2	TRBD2	CASSPQMGGKTGELFF	TGTGCCAGCAGCCCACAGATGGGGGGGAAGACCGGGGAGCTGTTTTTT
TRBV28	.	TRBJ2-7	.	CASTSHGSYEQYF	TGTGCCAGCACCTCCCACGGTTCCTACGAGCAGTACTTC
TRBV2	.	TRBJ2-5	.	CASSEGGRETQYF	TGTGCCAGCAGTGAGGGGGGCCGAGAGACCCAGTACTTC
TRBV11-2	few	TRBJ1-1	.	CASSFSGVREAFF	TGTGCCAGCAGCTTTAGTGGCGTCCGTGAAGCTTTCTTT
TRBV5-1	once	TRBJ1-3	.	CASSPGGSGRSGNTIYF	TGCGCCAGCAGCCCAGGAGGTAGCGGGAGATCTGGAAACACCATATATTTT
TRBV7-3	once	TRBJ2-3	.	CASSLGNRVSTDTQYF	TGTGCCAGCAGCTTAGGAAACAGGGTTAGCACAGATACGCAGTATTTT
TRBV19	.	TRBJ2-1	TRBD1	CASSTGQGRVNEQFF	TGTGCCAGTAGTACCGGACAGGGGAGGGTCAATGAGCAGTTCTTC
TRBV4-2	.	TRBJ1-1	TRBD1	CASSRADREDTEAFF	TGTGCCAGCAGCCGGGCCGACAGGGAAGACACTGAAGCTTTCTTT
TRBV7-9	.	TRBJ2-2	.	CASKYGGTGELFF	TGTGCCAGCAAATATGGGGGGACCGGGGAGCTGTTTTTT